These T cell receptor beta chains were read from a single sample in a study of PD-L1 blockade in urothelial cancer. The assay was immunoSEQ multiplex PCR, and TCRdb's table has in-frame clones only and misses some. The sample has 45,000 to 50,000 clones; about four fifths are singletons. Sequenced material: PBMCs, taken around atezolizumab (anti-PD-L1) treatment. These receptors all come from a man between 65 and 79 years old with urothelial cancer. The CDR3 runs from the conserved cysteine through the conserved F or W. D genes are given only for firm matches.

D gene | J gene | V gene | CDR3 protein
. | TRBJ1-1 | TRBV5-1 | CASSLWGQNTEAFF
TRBD1 | TRBJ1-2 | TRBV5-6 | CASSLDRGLGYTF
TRBD1 | TRBJ1-3 | TRBV28 | CASSSLDRGHGNTIYF
TRBD2 | TRBJ2-5 | TRBV11-2 | CASSFLAGSGAQYF
. | TRBJ1-4 | TRBV6-5 | CASSFDRTNEKLFF
. | TRBJ1-1 | TRBV6-6 | CASSLTGNTEAFF
TRBD1 | TRBJ1-3 | TRBV6-1 | CASSESGGGNTIYF
. | TRBJ2-1 | TRBV7-9 | CASSLVGGKGFF
TRBD1 | TRBJ1-5 | TRBV19 | CASSKGRDRTVYSNQPQHF
. | TRBJ1-2 | TRBV19 | CASLTANYGYTF
TRBD2 | TRBJ2-1 | TRBV6-1 | CASSGLAGDLSSYNEQFF
TRBD1 | TRBJ1-2 | TRBV15 | CATSRDLGQGREGYGYTF
. | TRBJ2-2 | TRBV5-1 | CASSLLGGTSTGELFF
. | TRBJ1-2 | TRBV6-4 | CASSNTPEVQGYTF
. | TRBJ2-1 | TRBV7-8 | CASSPEVESYNEQFF
. | TRBJ2-2 | TRBV6-1 | CASSEQGVANTGELFF
. | TRBJ2-3 | TRBV6-6 | CASSERSPDTQYF
. | TRBJ1-2 | TRBV5-1 | CASSSRQNSNYGYTF
. | TRBJ2-2 | TRBV29-1 | CSVEEAGNTGELFF
. | TRBJ1-4 | TRBV6-1 | CASKRDRNREKLFF
. | TRBJ1-4 | TRBV15 | CATSKSQGIEEEKLFF
. | TRBJ1-2 | TRBV28 | CASSLLDSLYGYTF